This TCR beta chain comes out of a study of OX40 agonist ivuxolimab in advanced cancers. Background on the study: Enrolled patients in dose escalation had cancers that were hepatocellular carcinoma, melanoma, renal cell or head and neck cancer. Mean age approximately 66 years, range roughly 20 to 85; about 85% male. General study points: Clonal expansion among partial responders at 0.1-3.0 mg/kg ranked near the lowest. Circulating CD4+ and CD8+ T cells showed clonal expansion by week 6 at 0.1 to 3.0 mg/kg.

The V gene lost 2 bases and the J gene lost 5 bases, with 13 bases spanning the gap. Per the germline V gene, CDR1 is MNHNY and CDR2 is SVGAGI (reference sequence). This CDR3 contains 15 residues. A note on this clone: No antigen is known for it.

Assay: immunoSEQ multiplex PCR; the TCRdb copy retains only in-frame clones and omits some. The sample shows about 15,000 clones, more than 65% of them seen only once. The starting material was CD4+ or CD8+ T cells sorted from blood, obtained in a trial of the OX40 agonist ivuxolimab. This TCR came from an adult with an advanced solid tumor such as melanoma, head and neck, liver or kidney cancer. This rearrangement joins TRBV6-6 to TRBJ2-1; a weak D match, TRBD2 (5 bases). CDR3 DNA: TGTGCCAGCAGTTACATCGGAGGTTCGGACAATGAGCAGTTCTTC. Protein product: CASSYIGGSDNEQFF.